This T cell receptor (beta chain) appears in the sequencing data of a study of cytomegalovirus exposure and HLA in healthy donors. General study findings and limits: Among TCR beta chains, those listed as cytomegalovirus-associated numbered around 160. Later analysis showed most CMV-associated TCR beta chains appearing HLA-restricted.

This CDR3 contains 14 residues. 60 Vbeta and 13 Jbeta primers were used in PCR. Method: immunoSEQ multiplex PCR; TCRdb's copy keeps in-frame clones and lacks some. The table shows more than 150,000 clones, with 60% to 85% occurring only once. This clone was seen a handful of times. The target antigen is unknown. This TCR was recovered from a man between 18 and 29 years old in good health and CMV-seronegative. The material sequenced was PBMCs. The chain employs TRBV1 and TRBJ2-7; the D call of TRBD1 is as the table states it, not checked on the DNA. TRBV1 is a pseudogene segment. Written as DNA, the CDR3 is TGCACCAGCAGCCACCCAGGGATTACGTACGAGCAGTACTTC. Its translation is CTSSHPGITYEQYF.